These 4 T cell receptor beta chains share one sample of origin, sequenced in a study of blood T cell repertoires in COVID-19. Clones were read by immunoSEQ multiplex PCR, and TCRdb kept only the in-frame ones, dropping some. Of tens of thousands of clones listed, roughly 84% are singletons. The source material was peripheral blood. The receptors derive from a man in his 70s with acute or convalescent COVID-19.

This clone was observed a single time. The rearrangement joins TRBV27 to TRBJ2-5, with 11 nucleotides matching TRBD2. The CDR3 runs to 18 residues. V was clipped by 0 bases and J by 5 bases; unmatched bases: 11. Germline values: CDR1 MNHEY, CDR2 SMNVEV (reference sequence). The CDR3 nucleotides are TGTGCCAGCAGTTTATCGTTCCGACTAGCGGGGTTAGGGGAGACCCAGTACTTC. The encoded protein is CASSLSFRLAGLGETQYF.

This clone was counted between two and nine times. The V gene is TRBV4-2, the J gene TRBJ1-3, with 9 bases that match TRBD1. With V trimmed by 0 bases and J by 8 bases, 5 bases remained unmatched. The germline V gene encodes CDR1 LGHNA and CDR2 YNFKEQ. This CDR3 region has 15 residues. This chain's CDR3 is CASSQEGDRADTIYF. In DNA form, the CDR3 reads TGTGCCAGCAGCCAAGAAGGGGACAGGGCGGACACCATATATTTT.

The chain links TRBV5-1 to TRBJ2-3; 11 bases line up with TRBD1. CDR1 is SGHRS and CDR2 is YFSETQ in the germline V gene. V trimming: 0 bases; J trimming: 1 base; junction bases outside the gene matches: 4. The CDR3 is made up of 17 amino acids. The chain's CDR3 is CASSLAPDRGRTDTQYF. CDR3 nucleotide sequence: TGCGCCAGCAGCTTGGCCCCGGACAGGGGGCGCACAGATACGCAGTATTTT.

V and J are TRBV27 and TRBJ1-3; D remains unclear. There are 14 residues in the CDR3. The V and J ends lost 4 bases and 2 bases respectively, with 9 bases between them. Germline V gene sequence: CDR1 MNHEY, CDR2 SMNVEV (reference sequence). This chain's CDR3 is CASSSGLPGNTIYF. The CDR3 DNA reads as TGTGCCAGCAGTTCTGGACTCCCTGGAAACACCATATATTTT.